A selection of T cell receptor beta chains follows, all from one sample in a study of blood T cell repertoires in COVID-19. Using immunoSEQ multiplex PCR, the repertoire was profiled, and TCRdb retains in-frame clones only, with some absent. The sample records about 270,000 clones, approximately 77% being singletons. The sequenced material came from peripheral blood. These receptors all stem from a woman aged 18 to 35 with acute or convalescent COVID-19. CDR3s include the opening cysteine and the closing phenylalanine or tryptophan. Each record gives: D gene, J gene, V gene, clone size, CDR3 protein, CDR3 DNA. The D gene is left open where the match is weak. Where a row states a size, it is once, few, many or the class of an expanded clone; other rows omit it.

TRBD1 TRBJ2-7 TRBV18 - CASTTGDSPYSYEQYF TGTGCCAGCACGACCGGGGACAGCCCATACTCCTACGAGCAGTACTTC
TRBD2 TRBJ2-5 TRBV2 - CASTKRGTSGQETQYF TGTGCCAGCACGAAGCGAGGGACTAGCGGGCAAGAGACCCAGTACTTC
TRBD1 TRBJ1-5 TRBV5-1 - CASSLGGAGNQPQHF TGCGCCAGCAGCCTAGGGGGCGCAGGCAATCAGCCCCAGCATTTT
TRBD1 TRBJ2-7 TRBV19 - CASSDVWTGSYEQYF TGTGCCAGTAGTGACGTCTGGACAGGCTCCTACGAGCAGTACTTC
- TRBJ2-3 TRBV19 once CASVSGRITDTQYF TGTGCCAGTGTTAGCGGCCGAATCACAGATACGCAGTATTTT
- TRBJ2-5 TRBV5-6 - CASSNRRIEVLQETQYF TGTGCCAGCAGCAATCGTCGAATAGAAGTACTCCAAGAGACCCAGTACTTC
TRBD1 TRBJ2-6 TRBV11-2 - CASSFGQGTSGANVLTF TGTGCCAGCAGCTTTGGACAGGGAACCTCTGGGGCCAACGTCCTGACTTTC
- TRBJ2-5 TRBV12-5 - CASGLATTRWGETQYF TGTGCTAGTGGTTTGGCGACTACGAGGTGGGGAGAGACCCAGTACTTC
TRBD1 TRBJ2-7 TRBV28 - CASSLPGQGDNEQYF TGTGCCAGCAGCCTCCCCGGACAGGGGGATAATGAGCAGTACTTC
TRBD2 TRBJ2-1 TRBV4-1 - CASSQDRALAGGNEQFF TGCGCCAGCAGCCAAGATCGGGCGCTAGCGGGTGGTAATGAGCAGTTCTTC
TRBD1 TRBJ1-1 TRBV6-5 - CASSYGTGTKTEAFF TGTGCCAGCAGTTACGGGACAGGGACGAAAACTGAAGCTTTCTTT
- TRBJ1-1 TRBV14 - CASTQAGRGTEAFF TGTGCCAGCACCCAGGCGGGGAGGGGGACTGAAGCTTTCTTT
- TRBJ2-6 TRBV7-2 - CASSLGGAPSGANVLTF TGTGCCAGCAGCTTAGGTGGAGCCCCCTCTGGGGCCAACGTCCTGACTTTC
- TRBJ2-7 TRBV5-1 - CASSFWGLGDEQYF TGCGCCAGCAGCTTCTGGGGGCTCGGGGACGAGCAGTACTTC
- TRBJ2-7 TRBV7-2 few CASSPSPQPSFEQYF TGTGCCAGCAGCCCTAGTCCCCAACCGTCCTTCGAGCAGTACTTC
- TRBJ2-5 TRBV7-9 - CASSLLSREETQYF TGTGCCAGCAGCTTACTATCGAGGGAAGAGACCCAGTACTTC
- TRBJ1-5 TRBV29-1 - CSVEVTGNQPQHF TGCAGCGTTGAGGTCACAGGCAATCAGCCCCAGCATTTT
- TRBJ1-4 TRBV6-9 - CASSSGVGEKLFF TGTGCCAGCAGTTCAGGGGTAGGCGAAAAACTGTTTTTT
- TRBJ2-3 TRBV19 - CATCEASTDTQYF TGTGCCACATGTGAGGCCAGCACAGATACGCAGTATTTT
- TRBJ1-5 TRBV7-9 - CASRQDNQPQHF TGTGCCAGCCGCCAGGACAATCAGCCCCAGCATTTT
TRBD1 TRBJ1-2 TRBV19 - CASSMSWTGVAGYTF TGTGCCAGTAGTATGTCTTGGACAGGGGTTGCTGGCTACACCTTC
TRBD2 TRBJ2-3 TRBV2 - CASSATGLVHTDTQYF TGTGCCAGCAGTGCCACGGGACTAGTACACACAGATACGCAGTATTTT